The clone carrying this T cell receptor (beta chain) came up many times. What it binds is not known. The TCRbeta library was prepared with unique molecular identifiers. TCRdb fed the PCR reads into MiXCR, producing one record per CDR3 protein. The repertoire has roughly 150,000 distinct CDR3 sequences, over 8.5% of them found once; the top ten carry approximately 13%. Germline CDR1 is DFQATT and CDR2 is SNEGSKA (reference sequence). The CDR3 extends over 12 amino acids. The germline V and J ends were trimmed by 1 base and 6 bases, with 7 bases remaining between them. The sample is drawn from a study of T-cell reconstitution after alpha-beta-depleted transplantation in children. Whole-study findings and limits: At one year after transplant, newly produced T cells mostly accounted for T-cell counts and diversity. After transplant, high TCRbeta diversity at day 60 in some patients arose from surviving recipient T cells and thymic progenitors. Two months or so post-transplant, alpha-beta T cells reportedly derived from several hundred expanded graft clones.

Material: PBMCs, obtained before TCRalphabeta/CD19-depleted stem cell transplant. This sequence originates from a boy under 10 years old with acute myeloid leukemia, due to receive a stem cell transplant. This chain uses TRBV20-1 with TRBJ1-5; D perhaps matches TRBD1 (5 bases). CDR3 coding DNA: TGCAGTGCTAGAGTCGGGGGTCAGCCCCAGCATTTT. Its protein product is CSARVGGQPQHF.